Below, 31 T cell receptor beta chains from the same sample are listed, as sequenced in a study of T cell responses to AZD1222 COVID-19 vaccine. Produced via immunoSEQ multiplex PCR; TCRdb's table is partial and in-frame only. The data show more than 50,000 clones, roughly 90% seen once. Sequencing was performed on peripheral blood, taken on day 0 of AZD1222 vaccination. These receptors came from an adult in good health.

CDR3 loop: CASRLGPGVSTDTQYF. The CDR3 DNA reads as TGTGCCAGCAGATTAGGTCCCGGGGTGAGCACAGATACGCAGTATTTT. This sequence joins TRBV7-3 and TRBJ2-3; perhaps TRBD2 as D (5 bases). Trimming took 6 bases from V and 0 from J, leaving 16 bases between them. The CDR3 totals 16 residues. The germline CDR1 and CDR2 sequences are SGHTA and FQGTGA. Variable domain in full (rest from reference TRBV7-3 and TRBJ2-3): GAGVSQTPSNKVTEKGKYVELRCDPISGHTALYWYRQSLGQGPEFLIYFQGTGAADDSGLPNDRFFAVRPEGSVSTLKIQRTERGDSAVYLCASRLGPGVSTDTQYFGPGTRLTVL.

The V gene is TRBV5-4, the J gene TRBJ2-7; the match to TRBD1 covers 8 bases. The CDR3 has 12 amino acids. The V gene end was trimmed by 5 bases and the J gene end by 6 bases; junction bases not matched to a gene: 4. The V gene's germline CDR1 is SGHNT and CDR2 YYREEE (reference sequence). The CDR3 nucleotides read TGTGCCAGCAGTTTAGACAGGGGCGAGCAGTACTTC. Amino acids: CASSLDRGEQYF.

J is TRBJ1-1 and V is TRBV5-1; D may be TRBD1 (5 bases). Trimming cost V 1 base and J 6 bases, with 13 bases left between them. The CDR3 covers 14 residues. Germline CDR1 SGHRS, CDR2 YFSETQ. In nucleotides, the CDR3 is TGCGCCAGCAGCTTGCTTGGCAGGGATTCTGAAGCTTTCTTT. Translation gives CASSLLGRDSEAFF. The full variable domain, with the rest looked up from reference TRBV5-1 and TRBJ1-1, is KAGVTQTPRYLIKTRGQQVTLSCSPISGHRSVSWYQQTPGQGLQFLFEYFSETQRNKGNFPGRFSGRQFSNSRSEMNVSTLELGDSALYLCASSLLGRDSEAFFGQGTRLTVV.

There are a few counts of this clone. CDR3 in amino acids: CASSEDGTNYGYTF. DNA of the CDR3: TGTGCCAGCAGCGAGGACGGTACTAACTATGGCTACACCTTC. This chain uses TRBV7-3 with TRBJ1-2; D is unresolved. Trimming pared 5 bases from V and 0 bases from J, leaving 10 bases between. This CDR3 is built from 14 residues. The germline V gene encodes CDR1 SGHTA and CDR2 FQGTGA.

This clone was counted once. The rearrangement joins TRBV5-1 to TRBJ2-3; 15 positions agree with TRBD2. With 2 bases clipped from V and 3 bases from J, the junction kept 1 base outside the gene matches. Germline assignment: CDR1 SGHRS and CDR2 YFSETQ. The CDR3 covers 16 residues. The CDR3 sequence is CASSFGLAGGTDTQYF. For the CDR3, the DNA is TGCGCCAGCAGCTTCGGACTAGCGGGGGGGACAGATACGCAGTATTTT.

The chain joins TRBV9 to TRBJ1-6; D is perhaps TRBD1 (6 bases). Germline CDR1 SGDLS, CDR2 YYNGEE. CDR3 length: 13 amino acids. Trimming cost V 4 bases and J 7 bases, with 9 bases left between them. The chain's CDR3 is CASSPDRNSPLHF. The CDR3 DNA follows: TGTGCCAGCAGCCCCGACAGGAATTCACCCCTCCACTTT.

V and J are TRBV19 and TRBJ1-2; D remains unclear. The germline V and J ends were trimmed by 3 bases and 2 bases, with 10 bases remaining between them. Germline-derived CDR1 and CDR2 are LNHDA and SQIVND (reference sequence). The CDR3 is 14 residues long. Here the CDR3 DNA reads TGTGCCAGTAGTATCAGAGGCCAGAACTATGGCTACACCTTC. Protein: CASSIRGQNYGYTF.

The CDR3 here is CASSPTTGFTYEQYF. The CDR3 DNA reads TGTGCCAGTAGTCCCACGACAGGCTTTACCTACGAGCAGTACTTC. This sequence joins TRBV19 and TRBJ2-7, with D tentatively TRBD1 (6 bases). V lost 5 bases to trimming and J lost 2 bases, with 16 bases between them. The CDR3 contains 15 residues. Germline V gene lookup returns CDR1 LNHDA and CDR2 SQIVND (reference sequence).

CDR3 residues: CASSDSGGLGNTIYF. The DNA for the CDR3 is TGTGCCAGCAGTGACTCAGGGGGCTTAGGAAACACCATATATTTT. The chain has TRBV6-4 and TRBJ1-3, with 7 bases that match TRBD1. Trimming removed 0 bases from V and 4 bases from J; junction bases left unmatched: 3. This CDR3 has 15 residues. The germline CDR1 and CDR2 sequences are MRHNA and SNTAGT.

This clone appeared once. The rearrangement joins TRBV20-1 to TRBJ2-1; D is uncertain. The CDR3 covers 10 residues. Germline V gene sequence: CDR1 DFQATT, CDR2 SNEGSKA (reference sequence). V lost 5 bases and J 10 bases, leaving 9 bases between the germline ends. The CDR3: CSASGREQFF. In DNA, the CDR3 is TGCAGTGCTTCCGGACGGGAGCAGTTCTTC.

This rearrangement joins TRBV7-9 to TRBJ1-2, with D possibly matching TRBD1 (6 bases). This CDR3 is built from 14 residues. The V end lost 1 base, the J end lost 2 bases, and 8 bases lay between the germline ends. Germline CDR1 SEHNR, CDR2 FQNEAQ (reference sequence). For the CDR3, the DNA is TGTGCCAGCAGCTTAGTAACAGGGAACTATGGCTACACCTTC. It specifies CASSLVTGNYGYTF.

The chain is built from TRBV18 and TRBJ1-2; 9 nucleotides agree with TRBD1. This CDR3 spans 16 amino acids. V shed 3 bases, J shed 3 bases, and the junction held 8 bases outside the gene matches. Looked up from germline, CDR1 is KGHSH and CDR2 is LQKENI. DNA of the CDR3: TGTGCCAGCTCACCTTCCGGGACAGGGTACGACTATGGCTACACCTTC. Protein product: CASSPSGTGYDYGYTF.

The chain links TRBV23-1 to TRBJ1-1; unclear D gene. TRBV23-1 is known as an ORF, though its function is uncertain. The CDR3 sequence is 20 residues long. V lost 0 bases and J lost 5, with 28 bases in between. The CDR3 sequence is CASSQSAVGSSSLMGTEAFF. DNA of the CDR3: TGCGCCAGCAGTCAATCGGCGGTGGGAAGCTCCTCCCTTATGGGTACTGAAGCTTTCTTT.

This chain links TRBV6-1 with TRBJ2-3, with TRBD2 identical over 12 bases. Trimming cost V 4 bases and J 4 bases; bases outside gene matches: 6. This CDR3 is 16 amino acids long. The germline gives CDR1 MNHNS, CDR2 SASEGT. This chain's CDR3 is CASSAASGGASDTQYF. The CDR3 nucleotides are TGTGCCAGCAGTGCCGCTAGCGGGGGGGCCTCAGATACGCAGTATTTT.

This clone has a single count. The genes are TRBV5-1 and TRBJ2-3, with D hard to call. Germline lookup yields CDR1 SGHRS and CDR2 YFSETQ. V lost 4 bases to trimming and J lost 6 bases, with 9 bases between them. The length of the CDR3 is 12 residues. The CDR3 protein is CASSRLSDTQYF. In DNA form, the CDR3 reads TGCGCCAGCAGCAGATTGTCGGATACGCAGTATTTT.

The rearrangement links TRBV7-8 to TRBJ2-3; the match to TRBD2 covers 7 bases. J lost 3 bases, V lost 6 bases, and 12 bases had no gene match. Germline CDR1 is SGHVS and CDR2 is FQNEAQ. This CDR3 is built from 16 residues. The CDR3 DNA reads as TGTGCCAGCAGACCTCTTCAGCGGGGTGGTACAGATACGCAGTATTTT. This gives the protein CASRPLQRGGTDTQYF.

CDR3 DNA: TGTGCCAGCAGCTCCCCGCCCGCCGGGACTAGGAGGGCAGATACGCAGTATTTT. This translates into CASSSPPAGTRRADTQYF. The gene calls are TRBV7-8 and TRBJ2-3; 8 nucleotides match TRBD2. Losses at the gene ends were 4 bases for V and 4 bases for J; bases not matched to a gene: 16. Germline V lookup: CDR1 SGHVS, CDR2 FQNEAQ. This CDR3 is built from 18 residues.

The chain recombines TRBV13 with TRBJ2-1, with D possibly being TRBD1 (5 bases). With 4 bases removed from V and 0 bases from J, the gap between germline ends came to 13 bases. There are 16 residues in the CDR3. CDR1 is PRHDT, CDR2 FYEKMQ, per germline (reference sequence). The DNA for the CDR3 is TGTGCCAGCAGCTCCATCAGGGCGAGCTCCTACAATGAGCAGTTCTTC. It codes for CASSSIRASSYNEQFF.

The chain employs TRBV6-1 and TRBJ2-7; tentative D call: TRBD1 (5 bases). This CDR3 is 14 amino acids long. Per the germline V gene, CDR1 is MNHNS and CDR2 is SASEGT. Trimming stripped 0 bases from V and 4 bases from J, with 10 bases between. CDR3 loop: CASSEALQGYEQYF. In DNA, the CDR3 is TGTGCCAGCAGTGAAGCGCTTCAGGGATACGAGCAGTACTTC.

As DNA, the CDR3 is TGTGCCAGCAGCCAAGCGGCGGGGAGATACAATGAGCAGTTCTTC. This codes for CASSQAAGRYNEQFF. The chain links TRBV3-1 (or the pseudogene TRBV3-2) to TRBJ2-1; the D gene is possibly TRBD2 (6 bases). Per germline, CDR1 LGHDT and CDR2 YNNKEL (reference sequence). The CDR3 is 15 residues long. V lost 1 base and J 4 bases, leaving 11 bases between the germline ends.

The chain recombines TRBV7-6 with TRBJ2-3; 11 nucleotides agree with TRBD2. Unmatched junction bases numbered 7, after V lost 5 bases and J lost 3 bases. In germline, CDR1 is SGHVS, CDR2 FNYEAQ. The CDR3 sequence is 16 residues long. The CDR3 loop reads CASSVSGGAFTDTQYF. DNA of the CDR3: TGTGCCAGCAGCGTTAGCGGGGGGGCCTTTACAGATACGCAGTATTTT.

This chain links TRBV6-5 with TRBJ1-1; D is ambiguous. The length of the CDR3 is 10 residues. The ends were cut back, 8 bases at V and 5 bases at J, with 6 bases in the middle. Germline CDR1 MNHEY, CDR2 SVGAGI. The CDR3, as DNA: TGTGCCAGCGGTAAGACTGAAGCTTTCTTT. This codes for CASGKTEAFF.

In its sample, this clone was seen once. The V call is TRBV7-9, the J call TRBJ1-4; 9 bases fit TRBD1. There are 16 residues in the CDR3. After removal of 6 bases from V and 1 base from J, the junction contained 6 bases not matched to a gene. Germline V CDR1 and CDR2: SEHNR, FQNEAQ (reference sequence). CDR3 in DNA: TGTGCCAGCAGTCCGGGACAGGGAGAAACTAATGAAAAACTGTTTTTT. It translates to CASSPGQGETNEKLFF.

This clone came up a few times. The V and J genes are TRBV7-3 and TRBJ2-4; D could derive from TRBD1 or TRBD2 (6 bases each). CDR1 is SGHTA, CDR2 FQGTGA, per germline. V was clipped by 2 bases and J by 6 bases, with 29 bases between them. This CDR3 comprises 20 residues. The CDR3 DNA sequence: TGTGCCAGCAGCTTAGCGGGGCGAGGGGGGACGGTGAAAGCGGGAAACATTCAGTACTTC. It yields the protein CASSLAGRGGTVKAGNIQYF.

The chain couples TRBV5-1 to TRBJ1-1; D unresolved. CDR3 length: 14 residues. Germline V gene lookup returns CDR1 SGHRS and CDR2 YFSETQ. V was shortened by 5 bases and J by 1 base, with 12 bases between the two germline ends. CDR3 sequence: CASRNGVTNTEAFF. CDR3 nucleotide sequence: TGCGCCAGCAGGAACGGGGTGACGAACACTGAAGCTTTCTTT.

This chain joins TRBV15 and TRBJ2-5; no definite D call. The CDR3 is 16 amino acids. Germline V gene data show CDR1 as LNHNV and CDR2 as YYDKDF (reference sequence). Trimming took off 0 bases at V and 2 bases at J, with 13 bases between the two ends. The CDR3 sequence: CATSRDLGREQETQYF. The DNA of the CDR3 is TGTGCCACCAGCAGAGATTTGGGAAGAGAACAAGAGACCCAGTACTTC.

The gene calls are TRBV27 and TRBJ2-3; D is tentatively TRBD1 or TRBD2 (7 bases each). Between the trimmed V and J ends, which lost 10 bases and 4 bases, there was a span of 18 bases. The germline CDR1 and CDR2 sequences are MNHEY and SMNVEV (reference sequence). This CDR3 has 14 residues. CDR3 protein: CATRRGGIADTQYF. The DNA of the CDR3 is TGTGCCACCCGCAGGGGGGGGATTGCAGATACGCAGTATTTT.

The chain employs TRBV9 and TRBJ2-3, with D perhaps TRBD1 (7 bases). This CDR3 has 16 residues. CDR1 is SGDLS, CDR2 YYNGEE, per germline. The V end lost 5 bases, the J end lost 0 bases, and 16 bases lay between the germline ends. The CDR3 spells CASSLRQGGSTDTQYF. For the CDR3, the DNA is TGTGCCAGCAGTCTAAGGCAGGGGGGAAGCACAGATACGCAGTATTTT.

The CDR3 is CASSHGTAGNTIYF. The CDR3 coding sequence is TGTGCCAGCAGCCACGGGACAGCTGGAAACACCATATATTTT. The chain couples TRBV14 to TRBJ1-3; TRBD1 agrees at 7 bases. V shed 3 bases and J 2 bases; nucleotides not matched to a gene: 1. CDR3 length: 14 amino acids. Germline CDR1 is SGHDN and CDR2 is FVKESK. Full variable domain (outside the CDR3, taken from reference TRBV14 and TRBJ1-3): EAGVTQFPSHSVIEKGQTVTLRCDPISGHDNLYWYRRVMGKEIKFLLHFVKESKQDESGMPNNRFLAERTGGTYSTLKVQPAELEDSGVYFCASSHGTAGNTIYFGEGSWLTVV.

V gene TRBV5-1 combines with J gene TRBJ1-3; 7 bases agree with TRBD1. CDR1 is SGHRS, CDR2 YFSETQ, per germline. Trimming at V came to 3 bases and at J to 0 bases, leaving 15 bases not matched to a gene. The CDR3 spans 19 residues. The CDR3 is CASSSRPRQGPISGNTIYF. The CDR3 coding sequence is TGCGCCAGCAGCTCCCGCCCCCGACAGGGCCCTATCTCTGGAAACACCATATATTTT.

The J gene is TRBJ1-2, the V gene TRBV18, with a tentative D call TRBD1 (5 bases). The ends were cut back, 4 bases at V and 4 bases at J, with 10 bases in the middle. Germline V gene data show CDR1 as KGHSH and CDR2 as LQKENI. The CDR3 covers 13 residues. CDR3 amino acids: CASSLDRIYGYTF. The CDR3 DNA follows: TGTGCCAGCTCACTCGACAGAATCTATGGCTACACCTTC.